This is a list of T cell receptor beta chains from one sample in a study of T-cell reconstitution after alpha-beta-depleted transplantation in children. TCRdb re-analysed the PCR reads in MiXCR, keeping a single row per CDR3 protein. The sample consists of 450,000 to 550,000 distinct CDR3 sequences, more than 9.5% of them appearing once. The sequenced sample was PBMCs, mostly from graft donor cells, obtained 180 days after TCRalphabeta/CD19-depleted stem cell transplant. These receptors all stem from a female patient under 10 years old who had a stem cell transplant for aplastic anemia, so the T cells may come from the graft donor. Each CDR3 is given with its conserved first and last residue. D genes are given only for firm matches. Size values are once, few and many counts, or a class for expanded clones, and some rows have none.

few | TRBJ2-2 | TRBV30 | NA | CAWRQGLNTGELFF | TGTGCCTGGAGACAGGGCCTAAACACCGGGGAGCTGTTTTTT
NA | TRBJ2-1 | TRBV4-3 | TRBD2 | CASSHLPGLAGRTYNEQFF | TGCGCCAGCAGCCACCTCCCGGGACTAGCGGGCCGTACCTACAATGAGCAGTTCTTC
NA | TRBJ2-7 | TRBV28 | NA | CAHGTTYEQYF | TGTGCCCACGGGACAACCTACGAGCAGTACTTC
NA | TRBJ2-1 | TRBV20-1 | NA | CSAKGGKAGEQFF | TGCAGTGCTAAAGGCGGGAAGGCGGGTGAGCAGTTCTTC
NA | TRBJ1-2 | TRBV20-1 | NA | CSARRQGPVGDGYTF | TGCAGTGCTAGACGTCAGGGCCCCGTTGGGGACGGCTACACCTTC
NA | TRBJ1-2 | TRBV9 | NA | CASSVDVNYGYTF | TGTGCCAGCAGCGTGGACGTTAACTATGGCTACACCTTC
many | TRBJ1-1 | TRBV2 | TRBD1 | CASSMTGSWGTEAFF | TGTGCCAGCAGTATGACAGGGAGCTGGGGGACTGAAGCTTTCTTT
few | TRBJ2-3 | TRBV11-2 | NA | CASSPWAAGGVWGSTDTQYF | TGTGCCAGCAGCCCCTGGGCAGCGGGTGGGGTGTGGGGGTCCACAGATACGCAGTATTTT
many | TRBJ2-1 | TRBV28 | NA | CASHKGGALVPHEQFF | TGTGCCAGCCACAAAGGAGGGGCCCTCGTCCCCCATGAGCAGTTCTTC
many | TRBJ2-1 | TRBV12-3/TRBV12-4 | NA | CASSLGGTSYNEQFF | TGTGCCAGCAGTTTAGGAGGGACATCTTACAATGAGCAGTTCTTC
few | TRBJ2-3 | TRBV27 | TRBD2 | CASRGLAEAGDTQYF | TGTGCCAGCAGGGGACTAGCGGAGGCGGGGGATACGCAGTATTTT
NA | TRBJ1-5 | TRBV7-2 | NA | CASSFGRNNQPQHF | TGTGCCAGCAGCTTCGGACGGAACAATCAGCCCCAGCATTTT
NA | TRBJ2-1 | TRBV20-1 | TRBD2 | CSARGRAGGGYEQFF | TGCAGTGCTAGAGGGCGAGCGGGAGGAGGGTATGAGCAGTTCTTC
NA | TRBJ2-6 | TRBV3-1 | NA | CASSHSIKGAGANVLTF | TGTGCCAGCAGCCATAGTATAAAGGGCGCTGGGGCCAACGTCCTGACTTTC
few | TRBJ1-2 | TRBV4-3 | TRBD1 | CASSQVTGEFNYGYTF | TGCGCCAGCAGCCAAGTTACAGGGGAGTTTAACTATGGCTACACCTTC
NA | TRBJ2-7 | TRBV20-1 | TRBD2 | CSARRAGGGEQYF | TGCAGTGCTAGGAGAGCGGGAGGTGGAGAGCAGTACTTC
NA | TRBJ2-3 | TRBV6-2/TRBV6-3 | NA | CASIRAAGDTQYF | TGTGCCAGCATCCGCGCGGCAGGGGATACGCAGTATTTT
NA | TRBJ2-2 | TRBV12-3/TRBV12-4 | NA | CASSSRHFGELFF | TGTGCCAGCAGTTCGCGTCACTTCGGGGAGCTGTTTTTT
NA | TRBJ2-3 | TRBV12-3/TRBV12-4 | TRBD2 | CASSHRGLAGDTQYF | TGTGCCAGCAGCCACCGTGGACTAGCAGGGGATACGCAGTATTTT
NA | TRBJ2-7 | TRBV7-9 | NA | CASSSHSGNYEQYF | TGTGCCAGCAGCTCGCACAGTGGTAACTACGAGCAGTACTTC
many | TRBJ2-1 | TRBV5-1 | TRBD1 | CASSLETGTEQFF | TGCGCCAGCAGCTTGGAGACAGGGACTGAGCAGTTCTTC
few | TRBJ1-2 | TRBV29-1 | NA | CSVVGDTF | TGCAGCGTTGTGGGGGACACCTTC
NA | TRBJ2-2 | TRBV5-1 | TRBD1 | CASSGGRDRPFNTGELFF | TGCGCCAGCAGCGGCGGCCGGGACAGGCCCTTTAACACCGGGGAGCTGTTTTTT
few | TRBJ2-2 | TRBV4-3 | TRBD2 | CASSQDRGGRTGELFF | TGCGCCAGCAGCCAAGACCGGGGGGGTCGGACCGGGGAGCTGTTTTTT
NA | TRBJ1-1 | TRBV29-1 | NA | CSVAGTLAFF | TGCAGCGTCGCCGGGACACTGGCTTTCTTT
NA | TRBJ2-1 | TRBV19 | TRBD2 | CASSGGRVYNEQFF | TGTGCCAGTAGTGGCGGGAGGGTATACAATGAGCAGTTCTTC
few | TRBJ2-7 | TRBV7-6 | TRBD2 | CASSVILAGEGPYEQYF | TGTGCCAGCAGCGTCATACTAGCGGGAGAGGGGCCCTACGAGCAGTACTTC
many | TRBJ2-1 | TRBV15 | TRBD1 | CATSGTVKQFF | TGTGCCACCAGCGGGACAGTAAAGCAGTTCTTC
few | TRBJ2-1 | TRBV14 | NA | CASSQPGQRVSYNEQFF | TGTGCCAGCAGCCAACCAGGACAGAGAGTCTCCTACAATGAGCAGTTCTTC
NA | TRBJ2-5 | TRBV7-2 | NA | CASSLVAPKETQYF | TGTGCCAGCAGCTTAGTTGCCCCTAAAGAGACCCAGTACTTC
few | TRBJ2-2 | TRBV29-1 | NA | CSHRAGFSGELFF | TGCAGCCATAGGGCAGGGTTCTCCGGGGAGCTGTTTTTT
few | TRBJ2-1 | TRBV11-2 | NA | CASSLVRAAYNEQFF | TGTGCCAGCAGCTTAGTCCGTGCGGCTTACAATGAGCAGTTCTTC
few | TRBJ2-7 | TRBV7-8 | TRBD2 | CASSLVRARDLAGGSIPKFYEQYF | TGTGCCAGCAGCTTAGTCCGGGCCAGGGACCTAGCGGGAGGTTCTATCCCCAAGTTCTACGAGCAGTACTTC
few | TRBJ1-4 | TRBV7-9 | NA | CASSLDRDIREKLFF | TGTGCCAGCAGCTTAGACCGGGACATTCGGGAAAAACTGTTTTTT
few | TRBJ1-6 | TRBV6-5 | NA | CASSYSLGTLFTLHF | TGTGCCAGCAGTTACTCGTTGGGCACCCTATTCACCCTCCACTTT
few | TRBJ2-1 | TRBV7-3 | TRBD1 | CASSSQGAPHNEQFF | TGTGCCAGCAGCTCACAGGGGGCCCCCCACAATGAGCAGTTCTTC
many | TRBJ2-5 | TRBV6-5 | NA | CASSYSRQETQYF | TGTGCCAGCAGTTACTCGAGGCAAGAGACCCAGTACTTC
many | TRBJ1-5 | TRBV27 | NA | CASSLWGGQPQHF | TGTGCCAGCAGTTTGTGGGGAGGTCAGCCCCAGCATTTT
many | TRBJ2-3 | TRBV5-1 | TRBD2 | CASRWTSGADTQYF | TGCGCCAGCAGGTGGACTAGCGGAGCAGATACGCAGTATTTT
few | TRBJ2-3 | TRBV20-1 | NA | CSAPRGPLTDTQYF | TGCAGTGCCCCCCGTGGGCCTTTGACAGATACGCAGTATTTT
NA | TRBJ2-1 | TRBV20-1 | TRBD1 | CSAPPGTGPIEQFF | TGCAGTGCCCCCCCCGGGACAGGGCCGATTGAGCAGTTCTTC
NA | TRBJ2-1 | TRBV11-1 | NA | CASSLATYRDLGDNEQFF | TGTGCCAGCAGCTTAGCCACCTACCGGGATTTAGGCGACAATGAGCAGTTCTTC
few | TRBJ2-1 | TRBV24-1 | TRBD2 | CATSDRTSGTDEQFF | TGTGCCACCAGTGATCGGACTAGCGGGACGGATGAGCAGTTCTTC